The rows below give T cell receptor beta chains drawn from one sample of a study of T cells in Graves' hyperthyroidism and ophthalmopathy. TCRdb re-derived calls from the multiplex PCR reads in MiXCR, one entry per CDR3 protein. The data hold approximately 600,000 distinct CDR3 sequences, with roughly 15% observed a single time. The sample consisted of blood. These receptor sequences come from a woman in her 30s with Graves' hyperthyroidism. CDR3s include the opening cysteine and the closing phenylalanine or tryptophan. Each record gives: V gene, D gene, J gene, clone size, CDR3 protein, CDR3 DNA. D genes are given only for firm matches. Not every row has a clone size; where given, it reads once, few, many or a size class.

>TRBV20-1|.|TRBJ2-1|few
CSAMPIASYNEQFF
TGCAGTGCTATGCCCATAGCATCTTACAATGAGCAGTTCTTC
>TRBV24-1|.|TRBJ2-7|many
CATGDKTKPYEQYF
TGTGCCACCGGAGACAAGACGAAACCCTACGAGCAGTACTTC
>TRBV7-9|.|TRBJ2-5|.
CASSFPQGSRAGETQYF
TGTGCCAGCAGCTTCCCTCAGGGTAGCCGTGCGGGCGAGACCCAGTACTTC
>TRBV6-1|.|TRBJ2-1|.
CASSENGFSYNEQFF
TGTGCCAGCAGTGAAAACGGCTTTTCCTACAATGAGCAGTTCTTC
>TRBV2|.|TRBJ2-1|once
CASSAPGAPKYNEQFF
TGTGCCAGCAGCGCACCCGGAGCCCCAAAATACAATGAGCAGTTCTTC
>TRBV11-3|TRBD2|TRBJ2-3|many
CASSFTGGVDTQYF
TGTGCCAGCAGCTTTACGGGAGGGGTAGATACGCAGTATTTT
>TRBV7-8|TRBD1|TRBJ1-2|many
CASSVDRVSYGYTF
TGTGCCAGCAGCGTGGACAGGGTGAGCTATGGCTACACCTTC
>TRBV20-1|.|TRBJ2-1|.
CSARDERVPGGEQFF
TGCAGTGCTAGAGATGAACGAGTCCCCGGGGGTGAGCAGTTCTTC
>TRBV3-1|TRBD1|TRBJ1-3|many
CASTPGTAGNTIYF
TGTGCCAGCACCCCAGGGACAGCTGGAAACACCATATATTTT
>TRBV30|TRBD1|TRBJ2-4|.
CAWSVPPGGYIQYF
TGTGCCTGGAGTGTACCGCCAGGGGGCTACATTCAGTACTTC
>TRBV12-3/TRBV12-4|TRBD2|TRBJ2-2|.
CASSLGLAGARTGELFF
TGTGCCAGCAGTTTGGGACTAGCGGGAGCCCGCACCGGGGAGCTGTTTTTT
>TRBV28|.|TRBJ2-3|many
CASNQRGFTQYF
TGTGCCAGCAACCAAAGGGGGTTCACGCAGTATTTT
>TRBV29-1|.|TRBJ1-2|few
CSVERGNGANYGYTF
TGCAGCGTTGAACGGGGGAATGGGGCTAACTATGGCTACACCTTC
>TRBV28|.|TRBJ1-6|few
CASSFRQSYNSPLHF
TGTGCCAGCAGTTTCCGGCAGAGCTATAATTCACCCCTCCACTTT
>TRBV6-2/TRBV6-3|.|TRBJ2-7|.
CASSYTRGSYEQYF
TGTGCCAGCAGTTATACACGGGGTTCCTACGAGCAGTACTTC
>TRBV24-1|TRBD2|TRBJ2-7|.
CATNSGEREANEQYF
TGTGCCACCAACTCCGGCGAGCGGGAGGCCAACGAGCAGTACTTC
>TRBV11-2|TRBD2|TRBJ2-7|.
CASSIAGGQNEQYF
TGTGCCAGCAGTATAGCGGGAGGGCAAAACGAGCAGTACTTC
>TRBV7-8|.|TRBJ2-5|many
CASSLLTGIGGETQYF
TGTGCCAGCAGCTTATTGACCGGGATTGGGGGGGAGACCCAGTACTTC
>TRBV7-9|.|TRBJ1-2|.
CASSLTLNGGYTF
TGTGCCAGCAGCTTGACCTTGAATGGGGGCTACACCTTC
>TRBV20-1|TRBD1|TRBJ1-4|.
CSATRQGAPEKLFF
TGCAGTGCTACAAGACAGGGGGCGCCTGAAAAACTGTTTTTT
>TRBV7-3|.|TRBJ1-4|few
CASSPGGGTSNEKLFF
TGTGCCAGCAGTCCCGGAGGAGGGACCTCTAATGAAAAACTGTTTTTT
>TRBV7-3|.|TRBJ2-5|few
CASSLLYRETQYF
TGTGCCAGCAGCTTATTGTATCGGGAGACCCAGTACTTC
>TRBV3-1|TRBD1|TRBJ2-7|.
CASEDRDSYEQYF
TGTGCCAGCGAGGACAGGGACTCCTACGAGCAGTACTTC
>TRBV6-1|.|TRBJ2-7|few
CASSSRTYGTYEQYF
TGTGCCAGCAGCAGCAGGACATACGGAACCTACGAGCAGTACTTC
>TRBV12-3/TRBV12-4|.|TRBJ1-2|.
CASPIDGGYTF
TGTGCCAGCCCGATCGACGGGGGCTACACCTTC
>TRBV11-1|TRBD1|TRBJ1-2|.
CASRPRTGINYGYTF
TGTGCCAGCAGACCCAGGACAGGGATCAACTATGGCTACACCTTC
>TRBV28|.|TRBJ2-5|many
CASLTPGPGRQETQYF
TGTGCCAGTTTGACCCCCGGCCCGGGGAGGCAAGAGACCCAGTACTTC
>TRBV29-1|.|TRBJ2-5|many
CSGSDSLQETQYF
TGCAGCGGATCGGACAGCCTCCAAGAGACCCAGTACTTC
>TRBV25-1|TRBD2|TRBJ2-1|many
CASSEGGSSYNEQFF
TGTGCCAGCAGTGAAGGCGGGAGCTCCTACAATGAGCAGTTCTTC
>TRBV2|TRBD1|TRBJ1-2|.
CASSEGAGGSYGYTF
TGTGCCAGCAGTGAAGGAGCAGGGGGGTCCTATGGCTACACCTTC
>TRBV5-1|.|TRBJ1-1|.
CASSLRVGGNTEAFF
TGCGCCAGCAGCTTGAGAGTGGGTGGAAACACTGAAGCTTTCTTT
>TRBV28|.|TRBJ2-7|.
CASSSPGGAALKASYEQYF
TGTGCCAGCAGTTCCCCCGGAGGAGCAGCACTTAAAGCCTCCTACGAGCAGTACTTC
>TRBV28|.|TRBJ2-3|many
CASSSVRVRGGADTQYF
TGTGCCAGCAGTTCTGTGAGGGTCAGGGGGGGTGCAGATACGCAGTATTTT
>TRBV2|TRBD1|TRBJ2-5|many
CASSEALEGQAEGETQYF
TGTGCCAGCAGTGAAGCGCTCGAGGGACAGGCGGAGGGAGAGACCCAGTACTTC
>TRBV16|TRBD1|TRBJ1-5|.
CASSQQETGVRPQHF
TGTGCCAGCAGCCAACAAGAAACAGGGGTGCGCCCCCAGCATTTT
>TRBV11-2|TRBD1|TRBJ2-5|many
CASSLSHRGLLETQYF
TGTGCCAGCAGCTTATCCCACAGGGGCCTTCTGGAGACCCAGTACTTC
>TRBV6-1|TRBD2|TRBJ2-3|many
CASSSGLAGLDTQYF
TGTGCCAGCAGTTCGGGACTAGCGGGACTGGATACGCAGTATTTT
>TRBV28|.|TRBJ2-1|many
CASSPLSRSYNEQFF
TGTGCCAGCAGTCCCCTGAGTAGGTCCTACAATGAGCAGTTCTTC
>TRBV7-9|TRBD1|TRBJ2-2|few
CASSPAGQERRAGELFF
TGTGCCAGCAGCCCGGCGGGACAGGAACGACGGGCCGGGGAGCTGTTTTTT
>TRBV6-1|.|TRBJ2-5|few
CASSYFSVGTQYF
TGTGCCAGCAGTTATTTCAGTGTCGGGACCCAGTACTTC
>TRBV3-1|.|TRBJ1-6|few
CASSQDDRRTYNSPLHF
TGTGCCAGCAGCCAAGACGACAGGAGAACCTATAATTCACCCCTCCACTTT